The following is a T cell receptor (beta chain) sequence with its context. Trimming removed 5 bases at V and 5 bases at J, with 15 bases between. This CDR3 region has 15 residues. CDR1 and CDR2 from the germline V gene are MDHEN and SYDVKM. This record belongs to a study of tumour-infiltrating T cells in Burkitt lymphoma. Across the whole study: Overall and progression-free survival were predicted by productive clonality.

The table came from immunoSEQ multiplex PCR; TCRdb's copy has only in-frame clones and leaves some out. The sample has about a thousand clones, 13% seen once; the top ten hold 35% to 50%. This TCR came from a human donor with diffuse large B-cell lymphoma. Sequencing input: tumor tissue. This rearrangement joins TRBV28 to TRBJ2-2; possible D gene TRBD1, 6 bases. Written as DNA, the CDR3 is TGTGCCAGCAGTGTTCCGGGACACCAAACCGGGGAGCTGTTTTTT. The encoded protein is CASSVPGHQTGELFF.